The T cell receptor beta chain described here comes from a study of blood T cell repertoires in COVID-19. About the study: Sites in the United States, Italy and Spain provided acute and convalescent COVID-19 samples. PBMCs, B-cell-depleted T cells, or T cells were the source of the cDNA or gDNA that made up the material.

Authors' processing steps: For nucleated cells, counts were estimated from reference gene primer amplification. Only in-frame clones appear in the TCRdb table, and some are missing; sequencing was by immunoSEQ multiplex PCR. V and J calls and clone size are given by that table; D and trimming were obtained from the DNA. The sample lists a few hundred thousand clones, around nine tenths seen once, with roughly 0.92% in the top ten. The germline gives CDR1 SGHTA, CDR2 FQGNSA. CDR3 length: 14 amino acids. V lost 9 bases to trimming and J lost 6 bases, with 19 bases between them. The specimen was peripheral blood. The sequence was collected from a middle-aged woman who had recovered from COVID-19. The chain recombines TRBV7-2 with TRBJ2-3, with D possibly being TRBD2 (6 bases). The CDR3 region has the DNA TGTGCCAGTACCCGGGGTGGGGGGTCCGATACGCAGTATTTT. Its protein is CASTRGGGSDTQYF.